The source of this T cell receptor (beta chain) is a study of long-term antiretroviral therapy in people with HIV. All donors provided no fewer than one pre-ART and no fewer than two post-ART PBMC samples. Notes on this clone: What it recognizes is unknown.

Points from the study as a whole: ART adherence, viral resistance and therapy changes were not recorded. From about 2003 to 2018, blood was obtained, possibly while participants received older ART regimens.

The assay used was immunoSEQ (version v3.0), run at survey level. Each sample aimed for 40,000-50,000 sequenced T-cell genomes. The assay was immunoSEQ multiplex PCR, and TCRdb's table has in-frame clones only and misses some. The data show tens of thousands of clones, with roughly 84% seen just once and approximately 9% held by the top ten. Sample: unsorted PBMCs, taken 0.2 years before starting antiretroviral therapy. This sequence was found in a man aged 18-30 years with HIV.

CDR3 nucleotides: TGTGCCAGCTCACCGGATGGACAGCTCACAGATACGCAGTATTTT. Amino acid sequence: CASSPDGQLTDTQYF. The genes are TRBV18 and TRBJ2-3; maybe TRBD1 (6 bases). V lost 3 bases and J 2 bases, leaving 12 bases between the germline ends. CDR1 is KGHSH and CDR2 is LQKENI in the germline V gene. The CDR3 totals 15 residues.